The sequence of this T cell receptor (beta chain) was determined in a study of identical twins. MiXCR, applied by TCRdb to the 5' RACE reads, yields one record per CDR3 protein. This table has some 1,600,000 distinct CDR3 sequences, about 32% appearing once. The germline V and J ends were trimmed by 9 bases and 5 bases, with 20 bases remaining between them. CDR1 is MNHNS, CDR2 SASEGT, per germline. This CDR3 contains 15 residues. Sequencing input: cord blood. This clonotype was obtained from a newborn girl in good health. V usage is TRBV6-1 and J usage is TRBJ2-4, with D perhaps assigned TRBD1 or TRBD2 (5 bases each). Here the CDR3 reads CARVRDHTKENIQYF. The CDR3 DNA sequence: TGTGCCAGAGTCCGGGACCATACAAAGGAAAACATTCAGTACTTC.